This record looks at one TCR beta chain sequence and its context. These data are taken from a study of PD-1 blockade in classical Hodgkin lymphoma. TCRdb's table, derived via immunoSEQ multiplex PCR, lists solely in-frame clones and lacks some. The sample lists roughly 12,000 clones, about 88% occurring once. The CDR3 is 14 residues long. With 1 base clipped from V and 5 bases from J, the junction kept 4 bases outside the gene matches. The germline V gene has CDR1 SEHNR and CDR2 FQNEAQ (reference sequence). Time point given: cycle 4 day 1 (C4D1), after 5 to 7 weeks of nivolumab. All trial patients relapsed after autologous stem cell transplantation. Thawed PBMCs underwent magnetic negative selection to obtain purified CD8+ T cells.

This TCR was sampled from a human donor with classical Hodgkin lymphoma. The donor label of this sample is uncertain. The V call is TRBV7-9, the J call TRBJ1-2; 7 bases line up with TRBD1. Sequenced here: CD8+ T cells from blood, sampled before the fourth cycle of nivolumab. CDR3 nucleotides: TGTGCCAGCAGCTTAGGGTCAGGGGGGTATGGCTACACCTTC. Protein product: CASSLGSGGYGYTF.